The clone carrying this T cell receptor (beta chain) was counted a few times. The data belong to a study of blood T cells in healthy people across ages. The CDR3 contains 19 residues. The V gene lost 5 bases and the J gene lost 3 bases, with 29 bases spanning the gap. CDR1 and CDR2 (germline): SGHVS, FQNEAQ. Then a second PCR, running about 7 to 11 cycles, was carried out with a sample-barcoded 5' primer and a J-beta primer mix. TCRdb re-derived calls from the 5' RACE reads in MiXCR, one entry per CDR3 protein. The table has approximately 290,000 distinct CDR3 sequences, around 30% seen once. Per-sample PBMC isolation yielded at least 6.5 million cells. Every sample gave at least 5.5 micrograms of total RNA when it was extracted.

The TCR sequence derives from a woman between 70 and 85 years old in good health. The chain uses TRBV7-8 and TRBJ2-7; a weak D match, TRBD1 (6 bases). The source material was blood. The CDR3 protein is CASSQLELEQGPLNYEQYF. The CDR3 DNA sequence: TGTGCCAGCAGCCAACTAGAGCTCGAACAGGGCCCCCTCAACTACGAGCAGTACTTC. Filled out from reference TRBV7-8 and TRBJ2-7, the complete variable domain reads GAGVSQSPRYKVAKRGQDVALRCDPISGHVSLFWYQQALGQGPEFLTYFQNEAQLDKSGLPSDRFFAERPEGSVSTLKIQRTQQEDSAVYLCASSQLELEQGPLNYEQYFGPGTRLTVT.